This TCR beta chain was observed in a study of OX40 agonist ivuxolimab in advanced cancers. Study-level background: Ivuxolimab, which targeted the costimulatory receptor OX40 (CD134), was an agonistic, fully human IgG2 monoclonal antibody. The paper covers the monotherapy dose-escalation part of the phase I ivuxolimab trial, which included N = 52 patients. Intravenous ivuxolimab was administered to patients every 2 weeks at six dose levels: 0.01, 0.1, 0.3, 1.5, 3 and 10 mg/kg. Of the roughly 53 patients in dose escalation, about 19 had hepatocellular carcinoma, approximately 15 had melanoma, 9 had renal cell carcinoma and 9 had head and neck cancer. Prior anti-PD-1, anti-PD-L1 or anti-CTLA-4 therapy was permitted, and 35% to 40% of dose-escalation patients had received checkpoint inhibitors. The purpose of peripheral TCRbeta sequencing was to test whether ivuxolimab changed TCR sequence diversity and led to clonal T-cell expansion. Three dose-escalation patients achieved partial responses, one with hepatocellular carcinoma and two with cutaneous melanoma. In the dose-escalation cohort, 82.7% of patients were male, and the mean age was approximately 64 years, with a range of about 23 to 90. Broad study findings and their caveats: Which antigens the clonally expanded peripheral T cells were specific for was not determined. At doses of 0.1 to 3.0 mg/kg, clonal expansion of both CD4+ and CD8+ blood T cells was observed from baseline to week 6. In the 0.1-3.0 mg/kg groups, partial responders had among the lowest normalized peripheral clonal expansion, particularly in CD8+ T cells. Low levels of normalized T-cell clonal expansion were also shown by some nonresponding patients. After ivuxolimab, more expanded clones were found on average in CD8+ T cells than in CD4+ T cells.

Genomic DNA was extracted from sorted cells for sequencing of the TCRbeta CDR3 region. The immunoSEQ Assay was used to sequence the TCRbeta CDR3 regions. TCRdb holds this immuneACCESS table with in-frame rearrangements only. Some clones are missing; in checked studies, unresolved V genes explain under half, and the rest has no known cause. This sample lists some 90,000 clones; more than 75% were detected once. The ten largest account for around 0.76% of the sample. Worth noting for this clone: What this receptor recognizes is not known. Per-base qualities were not stored, and no clone one base away is much larger.

The trial excluded patients who had a history of autoimmune disease or were on systemic immunosuppression. In every dose cohort, peripheral blood was drawn for TCR sequencing at baseline, cycle 4 day 1, and cycle 7 day 1. Samples came from an open-label, multicenter, first-in-human phase I dose-escalation trial of ivuxolimab. Adults with locally advanced or metastatic head and neck squamous cell, hepatocellular, melanoma or renal cell carcinoma were enrolled in the trial. Before TCR sequencing, CD4+ and CD8+ T cells were separately sorted from peripheral blood. CDR1 and CDR2 (SGHAT, FQNNGV) derive from the germline V gene. The CDR3 numbers 14 residues from cysteine through phenylalanine. Only the CDR3 region is kept as DNA, spanning 42 bases read in frame from base 1. Cut back by 3 bases and 0 bases, the V and J ends lie 9 bases apart.

The rearrangement combines TRBV11-2 with TRBJ2-7, with TRBD2 as a weak D call on 6 bases. The TCR was taken from an adult with an advanced solid tumor such as melanoma, head and neck, liver or kidney cancer. The material sequenced was CD4+ or CD8+ T cells sorted from blood, taken in a trial of the OX40 agonist ivuxolimab. The CDR3 sequence is CASSFAGSSYEQYF. The sequenced DNA is TGTGCCAGCAGCTTCGCCGGGAGCTCCTACGAGCAGTACTTC.